The T cell receptor beta chain described here comes from a study of cytomegalovirus exposure and HLA in healthy donors. The PCR made use of 60 Vbeta and 13 Jbeta primers. The method was immunoSEQ multiplex PCR; TCRdb's version includes in-frame clones alone and lacks a portion of them. The table lists about 240,000 clones, over 70% of them singletons. CDR1 is SGHRS and CDR2 is YFSETQ in the germline V gene. V shed 1 base, J shed 6 bases, and the junction held 8 bases outside the gene matches. This CDR3 comprises 15 residues. The chain is built from TRBV5-1 and TRBJ2-7; TRBD2 matches at 9 bases. The sample was PBMCs. The source of this sequence is a woman aged 55 to 70 in good health and CMV-seropositive. This CDR3 is CASSLSSGRPREQYF. As DNA, the CDR3 is TGCGCCAGCAGCTTGAGCAGCGGGAGGCCCCGCGAGCAGTACTTC.